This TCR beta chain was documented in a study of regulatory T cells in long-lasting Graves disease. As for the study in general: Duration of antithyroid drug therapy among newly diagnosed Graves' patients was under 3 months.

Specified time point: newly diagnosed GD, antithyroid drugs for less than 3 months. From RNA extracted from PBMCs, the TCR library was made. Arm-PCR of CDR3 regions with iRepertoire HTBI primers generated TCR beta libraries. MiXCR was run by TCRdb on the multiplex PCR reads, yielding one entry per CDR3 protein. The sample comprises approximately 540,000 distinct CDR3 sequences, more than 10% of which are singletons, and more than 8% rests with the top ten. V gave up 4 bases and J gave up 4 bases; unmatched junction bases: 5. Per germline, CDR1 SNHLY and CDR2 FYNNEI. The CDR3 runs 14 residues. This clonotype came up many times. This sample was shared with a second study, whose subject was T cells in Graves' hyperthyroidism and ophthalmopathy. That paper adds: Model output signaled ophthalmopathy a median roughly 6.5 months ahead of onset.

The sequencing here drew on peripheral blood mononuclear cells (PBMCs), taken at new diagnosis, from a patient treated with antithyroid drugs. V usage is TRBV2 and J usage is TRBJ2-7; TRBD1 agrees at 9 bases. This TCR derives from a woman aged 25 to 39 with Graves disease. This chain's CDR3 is CASSVGTGFYEQYF. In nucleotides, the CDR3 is TGTGCCAGCAGTGTAGGGACAGGGTTTTACGAGCAGTACTTC.